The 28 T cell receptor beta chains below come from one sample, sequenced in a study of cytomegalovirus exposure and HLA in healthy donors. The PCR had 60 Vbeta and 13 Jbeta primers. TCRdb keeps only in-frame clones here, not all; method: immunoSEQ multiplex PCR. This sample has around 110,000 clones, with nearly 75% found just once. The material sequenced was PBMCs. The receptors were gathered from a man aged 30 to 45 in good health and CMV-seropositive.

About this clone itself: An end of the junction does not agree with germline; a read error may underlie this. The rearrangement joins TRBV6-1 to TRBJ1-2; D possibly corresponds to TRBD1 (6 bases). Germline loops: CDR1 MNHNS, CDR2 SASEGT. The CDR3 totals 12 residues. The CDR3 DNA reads TGTACCAGCATCCGGACAGACTATGGCTACACCTTC. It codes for CTSIRTDYGYTF.

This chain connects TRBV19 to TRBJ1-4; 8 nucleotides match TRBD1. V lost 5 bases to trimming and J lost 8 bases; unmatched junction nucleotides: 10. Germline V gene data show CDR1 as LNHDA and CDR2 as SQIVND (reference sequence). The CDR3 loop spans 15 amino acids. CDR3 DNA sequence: TGTGCCAGTAGTCCAAGGACAGGGAGTGGCGAAAAACTGTTTTTT. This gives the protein CASSPRTGSGEKLFF. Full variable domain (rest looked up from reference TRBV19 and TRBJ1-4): DGGITQSPKYLFRKEGQNVTLSCEQNLNHDAMYWYRQDPGQGLRLIYYSQIVNDFQKGDIAEGYSVSREKKESFPLTVTSAQKNPTAFYLCASSPRTGSGEKLFFGSGTQLSVL.

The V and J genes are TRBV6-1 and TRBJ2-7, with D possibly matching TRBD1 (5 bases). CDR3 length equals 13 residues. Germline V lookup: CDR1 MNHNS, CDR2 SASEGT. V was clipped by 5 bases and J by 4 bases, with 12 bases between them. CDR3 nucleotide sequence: TGTGCCAGCAGTTATCACCAGGGTTACGAGCAGTACTTC. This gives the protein CASSYHQGYEQYF.

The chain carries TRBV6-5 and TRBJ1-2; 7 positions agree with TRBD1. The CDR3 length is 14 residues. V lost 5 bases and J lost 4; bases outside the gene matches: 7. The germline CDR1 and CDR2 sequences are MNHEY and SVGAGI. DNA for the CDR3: TGTGCCAGCAGTAAAACAGGGGTGGGCTATGGCTACACCTTC. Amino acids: CASSKTGVGYGYTF.

The CDR3 DNA reads TGCGCCAGCAGCTTCGACACTTATGGCTACACCTTC. This sequence encodes CASSFDTYGYTF. This chain joins TRBV5-1 and TRBJ1-2, with unresolved D. This CDR3 is built from 12 residues. Trimming pared 2 bases from V and 5 bases from J, leaving 7 bases between. From germline, CDR1 is SGHRS and CDR2 YFSETQ.

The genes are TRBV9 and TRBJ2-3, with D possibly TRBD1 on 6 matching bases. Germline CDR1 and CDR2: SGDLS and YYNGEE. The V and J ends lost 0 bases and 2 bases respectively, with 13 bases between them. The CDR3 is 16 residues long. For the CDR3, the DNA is TGTGCCAGCAGCGTAGCAGGGGCCACTCACACAGATACGCAGTATTTT. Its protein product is CASSVAGATHTDTQYF.

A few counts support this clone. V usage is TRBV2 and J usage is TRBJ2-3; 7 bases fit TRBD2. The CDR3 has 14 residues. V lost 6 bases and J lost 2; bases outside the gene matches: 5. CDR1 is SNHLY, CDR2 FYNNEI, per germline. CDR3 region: CASRDLAATDTQYF. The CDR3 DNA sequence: TGTGCCAGCAGGGATCTAGCGGCCACAGATACGCAGTATTTT.

DNA for the CDR3: TGTGCCAGCAGCCGGGACTGGAGCTCCTACGAGCAGTACTTC. Amino acid sequence: CASSRDWSSYEQYF. This chain connects TRBV5-5 to TRBJ2-7; D possibly corresponds to TRBD2 (6 bases). Trimming stripped 4 bases from V and 0 bases from J, with 11 bases between. This CDR3 comprises 14 residues. Per the germline V gene, CDR1 is SGHKS and CDR2 is YYEKEE (reference sequence).

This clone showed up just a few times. The CDR3 DNA sequence: TGTGCCAGCAGTGATCCGGGACTTTACTACGAGCAGTACTTC. Amino acid sequence: CASSDPGLYYEQYF. The J gene is TRBJ2-7, the V gene TRBV6-1, with D possibly matching TRBD2 (6 bases). This CDR3 is built from 14 residues. CDR1 and CDR2 from the germline V gene are MNHNS and SASEGT. Trimming cost V 3 bases and J 3 bases, with 12 bases left between them.

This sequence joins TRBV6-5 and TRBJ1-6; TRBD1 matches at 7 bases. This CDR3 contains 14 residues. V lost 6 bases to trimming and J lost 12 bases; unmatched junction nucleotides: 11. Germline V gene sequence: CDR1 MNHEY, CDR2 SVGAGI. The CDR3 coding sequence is TGTGCCAGCAGGCCGGAGACAGGGTTAGGACCCCTCCACTTT. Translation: CASRPETGLGPLHF.

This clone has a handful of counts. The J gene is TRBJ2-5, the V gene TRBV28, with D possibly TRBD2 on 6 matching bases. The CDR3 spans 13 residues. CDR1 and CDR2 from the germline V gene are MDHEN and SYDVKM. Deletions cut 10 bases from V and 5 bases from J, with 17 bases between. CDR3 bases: TGTGCCAACAGCCCCCGGGGGTGGGAGACCCAGTACTTC. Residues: CANSPRGWETQYF.

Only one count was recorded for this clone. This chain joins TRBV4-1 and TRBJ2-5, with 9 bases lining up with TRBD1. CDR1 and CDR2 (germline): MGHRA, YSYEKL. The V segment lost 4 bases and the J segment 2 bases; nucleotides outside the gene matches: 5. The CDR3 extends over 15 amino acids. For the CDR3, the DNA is TGCGCCAGCAGCCGGGGACAGGGAGATCAAGAGACCCAGTACTTC. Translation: CASSRGQGDQETQYF.

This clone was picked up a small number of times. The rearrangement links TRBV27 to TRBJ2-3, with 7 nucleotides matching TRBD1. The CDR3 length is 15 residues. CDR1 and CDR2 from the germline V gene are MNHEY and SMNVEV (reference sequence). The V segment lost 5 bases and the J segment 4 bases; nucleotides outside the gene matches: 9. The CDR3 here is CASSGATGSADTQYF. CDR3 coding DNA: TGTGCCAGCAGTGGCGCGACAGGGTCCGCAGATACGCAGTATTTT.

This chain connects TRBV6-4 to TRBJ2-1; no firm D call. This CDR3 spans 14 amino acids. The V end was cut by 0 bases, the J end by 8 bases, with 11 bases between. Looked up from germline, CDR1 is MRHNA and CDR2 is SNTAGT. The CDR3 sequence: CASSDSGTAHEQFF. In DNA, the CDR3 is TGTGCCAGCAGTGACTCGGGCACCGCCCATGAGCAGTTCTTC.

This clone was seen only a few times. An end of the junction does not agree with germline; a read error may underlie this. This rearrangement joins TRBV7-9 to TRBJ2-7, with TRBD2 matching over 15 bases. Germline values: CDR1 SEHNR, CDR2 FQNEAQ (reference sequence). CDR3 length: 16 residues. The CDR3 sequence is CSSSSRTSGGVYEQYF. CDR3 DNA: TGTTCCAGCAGCTCTCGGACTAGCGGGGGGGTCTACGAGCAGTACTTC. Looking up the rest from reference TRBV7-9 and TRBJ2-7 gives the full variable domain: DTGVSQNPRHKITKRGQNVTFRCDPISEHNRLYWYRQTLGQGPEFLTYFQNEAQLEKSRLLSDRFSAERPKGSFSTLEIQRTEQGDSAMYLCSSSSRTSGGVYEQYFGPGTRLTVT.

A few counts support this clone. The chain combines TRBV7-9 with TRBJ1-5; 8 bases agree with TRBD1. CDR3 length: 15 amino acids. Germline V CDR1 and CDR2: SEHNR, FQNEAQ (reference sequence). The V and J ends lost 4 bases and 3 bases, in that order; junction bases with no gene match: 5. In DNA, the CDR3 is TGTGCCAGCAGCTCGGACAGGGTGCACAATCAGCCCCAGCATTTT. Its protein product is CASSSDRVHNQPQHF.

The CDR3 reads CSVEPRGQGELEQYF. The CDR3 DNA sequence: TGCAGCGTTGAACCGCGGGGACAGGGGGAACTCGAGCAGTACTTC. The chain is built from TRBV29-1 and TRBJ2-7; 11 bases agree with TRBD1. V lost 2 bases to trimming and J lost 6 bases; unmatched junction nucleotides: 9. The CDR3 totals 15 residues. Germline V gene sequence: CDR1 SQVTM, CDR2 ANQGSEA.

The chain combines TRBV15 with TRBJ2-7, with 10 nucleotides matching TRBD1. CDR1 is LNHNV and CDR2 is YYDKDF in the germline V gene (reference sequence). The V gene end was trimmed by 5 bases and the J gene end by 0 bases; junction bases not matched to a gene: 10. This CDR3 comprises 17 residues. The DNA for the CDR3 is TGTGCCACCAGCTCTAGATGGGGGACAGGGGCCTCCTACGAGCAGTACTTC. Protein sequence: CATSSRWGTGASYEQYF.

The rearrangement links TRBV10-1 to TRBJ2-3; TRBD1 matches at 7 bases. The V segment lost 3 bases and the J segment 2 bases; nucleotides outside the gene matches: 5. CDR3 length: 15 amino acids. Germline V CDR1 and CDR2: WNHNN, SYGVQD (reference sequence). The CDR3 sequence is CASSDGTATTDTQYF. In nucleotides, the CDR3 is TGCGCCAGCAGTGACGGGACAGCCACCACAGATACGCAGTATTTT.

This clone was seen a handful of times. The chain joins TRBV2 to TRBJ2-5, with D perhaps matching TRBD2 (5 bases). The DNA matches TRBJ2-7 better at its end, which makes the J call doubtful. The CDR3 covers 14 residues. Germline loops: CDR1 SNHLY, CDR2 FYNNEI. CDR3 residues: CASSEHGMNYEQYF. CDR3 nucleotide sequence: TGTGCCAGCAGTGAACACGGGATGAACTACGAGCAGTACTTC.

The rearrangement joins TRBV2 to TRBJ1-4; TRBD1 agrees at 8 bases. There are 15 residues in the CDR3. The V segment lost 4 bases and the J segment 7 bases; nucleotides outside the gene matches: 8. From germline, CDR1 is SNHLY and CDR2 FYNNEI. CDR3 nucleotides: TGTGCCAGCAGTGCGACAGGGGCGCGGGGTGAAAAACTGTTTTTT. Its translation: CASSATGARGEKLFF.

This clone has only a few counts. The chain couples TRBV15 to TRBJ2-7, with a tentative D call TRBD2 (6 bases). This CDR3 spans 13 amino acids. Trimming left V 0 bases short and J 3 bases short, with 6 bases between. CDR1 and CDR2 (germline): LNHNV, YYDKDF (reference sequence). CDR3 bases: TGTGCCACCAGCAGAGACGGGGGCTACGAGCAGTACTTC. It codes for CATSRDGGYEQYF.

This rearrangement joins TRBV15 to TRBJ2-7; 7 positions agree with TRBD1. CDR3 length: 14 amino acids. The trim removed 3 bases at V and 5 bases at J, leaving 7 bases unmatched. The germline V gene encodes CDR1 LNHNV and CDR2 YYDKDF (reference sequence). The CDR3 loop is CATSSLTGYHEQYF. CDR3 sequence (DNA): TGTGCCACCAGCAGTTTGACAGGGTACCACGAGCAGTACTTC.

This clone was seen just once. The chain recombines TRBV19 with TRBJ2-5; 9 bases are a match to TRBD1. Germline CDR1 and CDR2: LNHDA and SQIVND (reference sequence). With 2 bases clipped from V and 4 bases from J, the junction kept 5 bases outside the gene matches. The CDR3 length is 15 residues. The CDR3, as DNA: TGTGCCAGTAGTATAACGACAGGGGGGGGAGAGACCCAGTACTTC. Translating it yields CASSITTGGGETQYF.

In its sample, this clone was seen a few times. CDR3 nucleotides: TGCGCCAGCAGCCAATTGCGCCGGGGAGAAGAGACCCAGTACTTC. Its translation: CASSQLRRGEETQYF. V usage is TRBV4-3 and J usage is TRBJ2-5; tentatively, D is TRBD2 (5 bases). The CDR3 is 15 residues long. V was shortened by 2 bases and J by 3 bases, with 13 bases between the two germline ends. Germline V gene data show CDR1 as LGHNA and CDR2 as YSLEER.

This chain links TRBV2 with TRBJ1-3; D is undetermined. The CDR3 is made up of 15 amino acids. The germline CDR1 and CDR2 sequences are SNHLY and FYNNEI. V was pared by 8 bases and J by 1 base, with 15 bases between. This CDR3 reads CASSQATASGNTIYF. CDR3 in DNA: TGTGCCAGCTCGCAAGCGACTGCGTCTGGAAACACCATATATTTT.

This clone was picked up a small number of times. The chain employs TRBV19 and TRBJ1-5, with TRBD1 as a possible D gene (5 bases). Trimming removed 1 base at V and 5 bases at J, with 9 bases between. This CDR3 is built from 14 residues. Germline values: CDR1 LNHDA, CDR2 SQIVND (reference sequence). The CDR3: CASSIVQGDQPQHF. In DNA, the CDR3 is TGTGCCAGTAGTATAGTCCAGGGTGATCAGCCCCAGCATTTT. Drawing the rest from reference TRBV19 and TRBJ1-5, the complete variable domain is DGGITQSPKYLFRKEGQNVTLSCEQNLNHDAMYWYRQDPGQGLRLIYYSQIVNDFQKGDIAEGYSVSREKKESFPLTVTSAQKNPTAFYLCASSIVQGDQPQHFGDGTRLSIL.

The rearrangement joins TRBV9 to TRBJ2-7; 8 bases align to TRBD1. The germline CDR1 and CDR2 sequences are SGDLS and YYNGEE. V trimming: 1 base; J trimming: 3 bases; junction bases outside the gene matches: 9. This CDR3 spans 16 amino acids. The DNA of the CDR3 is TGTGCCAGCAGCGTATCCCGGGACAGGTCATTCTACGAGCAGTACTTC. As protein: CASSVSRDRSFYEQYF.